This record looks at one T cell receptor beta chain sequence and its context. The target antigen is unknown. The data derive from a study of cytomegalovirus exposure and HLA in healthy donors. Study-wide results and caveats: With later analysis, a missense DCLRE1C variant became linked to TCR beta V- and J-gene trimming.

Researchers ran the PCR with 60 Vbeta and 13 Jbeta primers. Data came from immunoSEQ multiplex PCR; TCRdb stores just in-frame clones and leaves some out. The sample consists of roughly 100,000 clones, roughly 80% of them appearing once. The CDR3 spans 14 residues. The V gene lost 2 bases and the J gene lost 4 bases, with 10 bases spanning the gap. Germline lookup yields CDR1 SGHRS and CDR2 YFSETQ. Sequencing used PBMCs. The TCR originated in a man aged 50-60 years in good health and CMV-seropositive. V and J are TRBV5-1 and TRBJ2-1; no reliable D call. The CDR3 region is CASSFLSEYNEQFF. The CDR3 DNA reads as TGCGCCAGCAGCTTCTTGTCAGAATACAATGAGCAGTTCTTC. The whole variable domain, remainder taken from reference TRBV5-1 and TRBJ2-1, is KAGVTQTPRYLIKTRGQQVTLSCSPISGHRSVSWYQQTPGQGLQFLFEYFSETQRNKGNFPGRFSGRQFSNSRSEMNVSTLELGDSALYLCASSFLSEYNEQFFGPGTRLTVL.